The next 28 T cell receptor beta chains were all read from a single sample in a study of T-cell reconstitution after alpha-beta-depleted transplantation in children. The authors prepared the TCRbeta library with unique molecular identifiers. TCRdb analysed the PCR reads with MiXCR anew, one entry per CDR3 protein. Among 780,000 or so distinct CDR3 sequences listed, 16% were seen once. This material consisted of PBMCs, mostly from graft donor cells, taken 360 days after TCRalphabeta/CD19-depleted stem cell transplant. All receptors derive from a male patient younger than 18 who had a stem cell transplant for acute lymphoblastic leukemia, so the T cells may come from the graft donor.

The CDR3 reads CASSQDWVLGSQETQYF. In nucleotides, the CDR3 is TGCGCCAGCAGCCAAGATTGGGTATTGGGGAGCCAAGAGACCCAGTACTTC. The V and J genes are TRBV4-1 and TRBJ2-5; D might be TRBD2 (5 bases). The CDR3 extends over 17 amino acids. Trimming shortened V by 0 bases and J by 1 base, and 15 bases separated the two germline ends. Germline values: CDR1 MGHRA, CDR2 YSYEKL.

This clonotype has more than one count but fewer than ten. This chain joins TRBV9 and TRBJ1-1, with TRBD1 identical over 9 bases. V was clipped by 4 bases and J by 4 bases; unmatched bases: 8. This CDR3 region has 15 residues. Germline CDR1 and CDR2: SGDLS and YYNGEE. In nucleotides, the CDR3 is TGTGCCAGCAGCTTGACAGGGGGAGGAGGCACTGAAGCTTTCTTT. Translation gives CASSLTGGGGTEAFF.

There are many counts of this clonotype. This chain uses TRBV7-9 with TRBJ1-1; D may be TRBD1 (6 bases). The CDR3 spans 13 residues. CDR1 and CDR2 (germline): SEHNR, FQNEAQ (reference sequence). The V and J ends lost 10 bases and 5 bases respectively, with 17 bases between them. The CDR3 nucleotides are TGTGCCATTGTGGGCAGGGGTCGGACTGAAGCTTTCTTT. Translated: CAIVGRGRTEAFF.

The V call is TRBV9, the J call TRBJ2-5, with D possibly matching TRBD2 (5 bases). The germline V gene encodes CDR1 SGDLS and CDR2 YYNGEE. CDR3 length equals 14 residues. V was cut by 4 bases and J by 4 bases, with 14 bases left in between. CDR3 loop: CASSRGRAGETQYF. The CDR3 region has the DNA TGTGCCAGCAGCCGAGGCCGGGCGGGAGAGACCCAGTACTTC.

This clonotype turned up a few times. This rearrangement joins TRBV5-4 to TRBJ2-1; TRBD2 aligns across 9 bases. CDR1 SGHNT and CDR2 YYREEE come from the germline V gene (reference sequence). There are 16 residues in the CDR3. Unmatched junction bases numbered 10, after V lost 4 bases and J lost 5 bases. CDR3 protein: CASSPPASGINNEQFF. As DNA, the CDR3 is TGTGCCAGCAGCCCCCCGGCTAGCGGGATAAACAATGAGCAGTTCTTC.

This clonotype appeared a single time. The chain recombines TRBV5-5 with TRBJ2-7; D unresolved. The CDR3 runs to 15 residues. Trimming stripped 1 base from V and 2 bases from J, with 13 bases between. CDR1 and CDR2 from the germline V gene are SGHKS and YYEKEE (reference sequence). The CDR3 region has the DNA TGTGCCAGCAGCTTGTTTGGCCAGAAGACCTACGAGCAGTACTTC. Amino acids: CASSLFGQKTYEQYF.

This clonotype came up many times. V usage is TRBV5-1 and J usage is TRBJ1-1; no firm D call. Germline CDR1 and CDR2: SGHRS and YFSETQ. The CDR3 has 14 amino acids. The V end was cut by 0 bases, the J end by 1 base, with 7 bases between. CDR3 protein: CASSLVQTNTEAFF. The CDR3 nucleotides read TGCGCCAGCAGCTTGGTCCAAACGAACACTGAAGCTTTCTTT.

V and J are TRBV7-6 and TRBJ2-5; possible D gene TRBD1, 6 bases. Trimming took off 5 bases at V and 6 bases at J, with 13 bases between the two ends. CDR1 is SGHVS, CDR2 FNYEAQ, per germline. The CDR3 is made up of 13 amino acids. This CDR3 reads CASSPGTQKTQYF. The CDR3 coding sequence is TGTGCCAGCAGCCCCGGGACACAGAAGACCCAGTACTTC.

V gene TRBV20-1 combines with J gene TRBJ2-3; 12 bases match TRBD2. The CDR3 is 15 residues long. Germline-derived CDR1 and CDR2 are DFQATT and SNEGSKA (reference sequence). The V and J ends lost 5 bases and 5 bases, in that order; junction bases with no gene match: 8. DNA of the CDR3: TGCAGTGCTGATCCTAGCGGGAGGGCCGAAGATACGCAGTATTTT. It codes for CSADPSGRAEDTQYF.

This clonotype was found many times. This sequence joins TRBV20-1 and TRBJ2-3, with TRBD2 identical over 8 bases. With 2 bases clipped from V and 6 bases from J, the junction kept 7 bases outside the gene matches. The CDR3 loop spans 14 amino acids. Germline loops: CDR1 DFQATT, CDR2 SNEGSKA (reference sequence). CDR3 sequence (DNA): TGCAGTGCTAGACGGTTAGCGGGACCGGATACGCAGTATTTT. It encodes CSARRLAGPDTQYF.

This clonotype has more than one count but fewer than ten. The V gene is TRBV10-3, the J gene TRBJ2-1, with 7 bases matching TRBD1. V shed 10 bases, J shed 4 bases, and the junction held 13 bases outside the gene matches. This CDR3 spans 15 amino acids. The germline V gene has CDR1 ENHRY and CDR2 SYGVKD. Here the CDR3 reads CATEKQGMYYNEQFF. The CDR3 DNA reads as TGTGCCACAGAGAAACAGGGGATGTATTACAATGAGCAGTTCTTC.

The V gene is TRBV19, the J gene TRBJ2-7; TRBD2 agrees at 8 bases. This CDR3 contains 14 residues. V lost 5 bases, J lost 5 bases, and 8 bases stayed unmatched. Germline loops: CDR1 LNHDA, CDR2 SQIVND (reference sequence). CDR3 coding DNA: TGTGCCAGTAGTCCGGGACTAGGTTACAACGAGCAGTACTTC. Protein sequence: CASSPGLGYNEQYF.

This clonotype was seen a handful of times. The V call is TRBV3-1, the J call TRBJ2-3, with TRBD2 identical over 9 bases. In germline, CDR1 is LGHDT, CDR2 YNNKEL (reference sequence). This CDR3 region has 14 residues. V lost 5 bases, J lost 4 bases, and 4 bases stayed unmatched. The CDR3 protein is CASSWTSAADTQYF. The CDR3 coding sequence is TGTGCCAGCAGCTGGACTAGCGCGGCAGATACGCAGTATTTT.

The V and J genes are TRBV27 and TRBJ2-1, with a weak D call TRBD1 (6 bases). The CDR3 sequence is 14 residues long. Germline V gene lookup returns CDR1 MNHEY and CDR2 SMNVEV (reference sequence). The V end was cut by 5 bases, the J end by 1 base, with 9 bases between. CDR3 in DNA: TGTGCCAGCAGTGATGGACAGTCCTACAATGAGCAGTTCTTC. Translation: CASSDGQSYNEQFF.

This clonotype was seen ten or more times. The rearrangement joins TRBV12-3 or TRBV12-4 to TRBJ2-7; D is possibly TRBD2 (5 bases). The CDR3 loop spans 13 amino acids. Deletions cut 4 bases from V and 3 bases from J, with 10 bases between. In DNA form, the CDR3 reads TGTGCCAGCAGTTATCCGGGAAGCTACGAGCAGTACTTC. Amino acid sequence: CASSYPGSYEQYF.

This clonotype has just a few counts. This chain links TRBV27 with TRBJ2-7, with D perhaps matching TRBD2 (5 bases). There are 15 residues in the CDR3. V lost 4 bases to trimming and J lost 3 bases, with 16 bases between them. Germline V gene lookup returns CDR1 MNHEY and CDR2 SMNVEV (reference sequence). CDR3 bases: TGTGCCAGCAGTTCGCTAGTCTCCAGCGGCTACGAGCAGTACTTC. Encoded protein: CASSSLVSSGYEQYF.

The V call is TRBV15, the J call TRBJ2-7; D is undetermined. Germline V gene lookup returns CDR1 LNHNV and CDR2 YYDKDF (reference sequence). This CDR3 comprises 16 residues. The V end was cut by 0 bases, the J end by 1 base, with 13 bases between. The CDR3 loop reads CATSRDLGGKSYEQYF. CDR3 DNA sequence: TGTGCCACCAGCAGAGATCTAGGTGGGAAATCCTACGAGCAGTACTTC.

This clonotype was counted only a few times. The chain employs TRBV28 and TRBJ2-7, with D possibly TRBD1 on 5 matching bases. V shed 5 bases and J shed 1 base, with 18 bases lying between them. CDR3 length equals 16 residues. Germline V gene sequence: CDR1 MDHEN, CDR2 SYDVKM. CDR3 in amino acids: CASSPLGSGLSYEQYF. The CDR3 region has the DNA TGTGCCAGCAGTCCCCTGGGGTCAGGGCTGTCCTACGAGCAGTACTTC.

This clonotype was recorded a few times. V is TRBV5-1 and J is TRBJ2-1, with TRBD2 matching over 9 bases. Trimming at V came to 6 bases and at J to 7 bases, leaving 17 bases not matched to a gene. The CDR3 length is 17 residues. In germline, CDR1 is SGHRS, CDR2 YFSETQ. The DNA of the CDR3 is TGCGCCAGCAACCGGGGAGGGCGTCCTAGCGGGGCTAATGAGCAGTTCTTC. The encoded protein is CASNRGGRPSGANEQFF.

This clonotype was seen many times. This chain uses TRBV6-5 with TRBJ2-1; 9 bases are shared with TRBD1. Per the germline V gene, CDR1 is MNHEY and CDR2 is SVGAGI. V lost 4 bases and J lost 2; bases outside the gene matches: 12. The CDR3 consists of 18 residues. The CDR3 reads CASSFPGQGNSAYNEQFF. The DNA for the CDR3 is TGTGCCAGCAGTTTCCCGGGACAGGGCAATTCTGCCTACAATGAGCAGTTCTTC.

This clonotype was counted ten times or more. The chain combines TRBV4-2 with TRBJ2-2; 14 bases fit TRBD2. The CDR3 covers 17 residues. CDR1 and CDR2 (germline): LGHNA, YNFKEQ. V was pared by 4 bases and J by 1 base, with 2 bases of the junction left unmatched. Here the CDR3 DNA reads TGTGCCAGCAGCCCCGGACTAGCGGGAGGGAACACCGGGGAGCTGTTTTTT. This translates into CASSPGLAGGNTGELFF.

The V and J genes are TRBV11-1 and TRBJ2-2; 7 positions agree with TRBD1. The CDR3 is 19 amino acids. CDR1 is SGHAT and CDR2 is FQDESV in the germline V gene (reference sequence). V lost 0 bases to trimming and J lost 5 bases; unmatched junction nucleotides: 15. CDR3 amino acids: CASSLAAGRRGSKTGELFF. In DNA form, the CDR3 reads TGTGCCAGCAGCTTAGCGGCCGGCCGCAGGGGGAGCAAAACCGGGGAGCTGTTTTTT.

The V gene is TRBV4-1, the J gene TRBJ2-1; D remains ambiguous. This CDR3 has 14 amino acids. V was trimmed by 6 bases and J by 4 bases, leaving 13 bases between them. Germline V gene sequence: CDR1 MGHRA, CDR2 YSYEKL. The CDR3 DNA is TGCGCCAGCAGACCGATGAGTTCTTACAATGAGCAGTTCTTC. Residues: CASRPMSSYNEQFF.

The chain carries TRBV5-1 and TRBJ2-2; 10 nucleotides align to TRBD1. Germline loops: CDR1 SGHRS, CDR2 YFSETQ. The CDR3 is 16 amino acids. Germline trimming cut 4 bases from V and 6 bases from J; bases unmatched to any gene: 9. CDR3: CASSAVGTGAAGELFF. The CDR3 DNA reads TGCGCCAGCAGCGCTGTCGGGACAGGGGCGGCCGGGGAGCTGTTTTTT.

Only a few counts were recorded for this clonotype. The J gene is TRBJ1-5, the V gene TRBV27, with D possibly being TRBD1 (5 bases). With 4 bases removed from V and 5 bases from J, the gap between germline ends came to 12 bases. The CDR3 length is 14 residues. Germline V gene data show CDR1 as MNHEY and CDR2 as SMNVEV (reference sequence). The CDR3 region is CASSWSRAHQPQHF. The CDR3 DNA sequence: TGTGCCAGCAGTTGGTCCAGGGCCCATCAGCCCCAGCATTTT.

This sequence joins TRBV5-4 and TRBJ2-7, with TRBD2 as a possible D gene (5 bases). CDR1 is SGHNT, CDR2 YYREEE, per germline (reference sequence). Trimming left V 2 bases short and J 4 bases short, with 16 bases between. This CDR3 contains 15 residues. CDR3 sequence: CASSFFSGERYEQYF. CDR3 DNA sequence: TGTGCCAGCAGCTTCTTCAGCGGAGAAAGATACGAGCAGTACTTC.

The genes are TRBV2 and TRBJ2-1; 14 nucleotides match TRBD2. Germline V gene sequence: CDR1 SNHLY, CDR2 FYNNEI. After removal of 8 bases from V and 5 bases from J, the junction contained 14 bases not matched to a gene. This CDR3 has 18 residues. The CDR3 nucleotides are TGTGCCAGCTGTTTGAGCTTCTGGGGACTAGCGGGGGACAATGAGCAGTTCTTC. It encodes CASCLSFWGLAGDNEQFF.

The J gene is TRBJ2-5, the V gene TRBV7-9; 11 positions agree with TRBD2. The V gene end was trimmed by 4 bases and the J gene end by 5 bases; junction bases not matched to a gene: 6. There are 15 residues in the CDR3. Germline-derived CDR1 and CDR2 are SEHNR and FQNEAQ (reference sequence). For the CDR3, the DNA is TGTGCCAGCAGCTCGGGACTAGCGGTGTTTGAGACCCAGTACTTC. It yields the protein CASSSGLAVFETQYF.